The present T cell receptor (beta chain) was sequenced within a study of type 1 regulatory T cells. Study in general: An in vitro protocol generated T-allo10, a Tr1-enriched, alloantigen-specific CD4 T cell product.

The study, taken as a whole, reports: Compared with non-Tr1 cells, Tr1 cells showed a narrower TCR repertoire.

MiXCR, applied by TCRdb to the reads, yields one record per CDR3 protein. The sample has about 71,000 distinct CDR3 sequences, under 25% seen once. Trimming pared 0 bases from V and 7 bases from J, leaving 8 bases between. Germline V lookup: CDR1 SGHRS, CDR2 YFSETQ. This CDR3 has 13 amino acids. This clonotype was picked up a small number of times. The antigen is not known. The V and J genes are TRBV5-1 and TRBJ2-4; weak D call: TRBD1 (5 bases). The sequence was obtained from a human donor in good health. The sequenced sample was cultured type 1 regulatory T (Tr1) cells, either the whole culture or a sorted fraction (not recorded which). The CDR3, as DNA: TGCGCCAGCAGCTTGGCGGCAGGGAACATTCAGTACTTC. Protein sequence: CASSLAAGNIQYF. The full variable domain, its missing parts supplied by reference TRBV5-1 and TRBJ2-4, is KAGVTQTPRYLIKTRGQQVTLSCSPISGHRSVSWYQQTPGQGLQFLFEYFSETQRNKGNFPGRFSGRQFSNSRSEMNVSTLELGDSALYLCASSLAAGNIQYFGAGTRLSVL.